The 11 T cell receptor beta chains given below trace back to one sample, sequenced in a study of T cell repertoires in cytomegalovirus infection. A single record per CDR3 protein comes from TCRdb applying MiXCR to the reads. The sample carries 680,000 or so distinct CDR3 sequences, about 40% recorded once. Material for sequencing was PBMCs. Receptors originate from a human donor in good health (CMV status not recorded). Some clones in this sample may be carry-over from other donors' samples.

This clonotype was picked up a small number of times. The gene calls are TRBV28 and TRBJ2-1; 10 bases match TRBD1. Germline V lookup: CDR1 MDHEN, CDR2 SYDVKM. Trimming at V came to 4 bases and at J to 4 bases, leaving 16 bases not matched to a gene. The CDR3 contains 19 residues. The CDR3 here is CASSSTSGTGVRVYNEQFF. The CDR3 DNA follows: TGTGCCAGCAGTTCGACCTCCGGGACAGGGGTTAGAGTTTACAATGAGCAGTTCTTC.

The rearrangement links TRBV12-3 or TRBV12-4 to TRBJ2-7, with D possibly being TRBD1 or TRBD2 (5 bases each). The V gene lost 6 bases and the J gene lost 6 bases, with 27 bases spanning the gap. This CDR3 is built from 17 residues. CDR3 in DNA: TGTGCCAGCAGCCAATCGGGGCCTGACACACGTTCGGCCGAGCAGTACTTC. This codes for CASSQSGPDTRSAEQYF.

This clonotype was observed a handful of times. Since a much larger clone is just one base distant, this may be a read error. The chain couples TRBV7-9 to TRBJ2-7; D call uncertain. Germline CDR1 and CDR2: SEHNR and FQNEAQ (reference sequence). This CDR3 spans 12 amino acids. Trimming stripped 1 base from V and 2 bases from J, with 3 bases between. CDR3 coding DNA: TGTGCCAGCAGCTTAGATGCCTACGAGCAGTACTTC. The encoded protein is CASSLDAYEQYF. The whole variable domain, remainder taken from reference TRBV7-9 and TRBJ2-7, is DTGVSQNPRHKITKRGQNVTFRCDPISEHNRLYWYRQTLGQGPEFLTYFQNEAQLEKSRLLSDRFSAERPKGSFSTLEIQRTEQGDSAMYLCASSLDAYEQYFGPGTRLTVT.

The genes are TRBV7-4 and TRBJ2-1; D ambiguous. The CDR3 is 15 amino acids. The V end was cut by 1 base, the J end by 6 bases, with 13 bases between. Germline CDR1 is SGHVT and CDR2 is SQSDAQ. CDR3 bases: TGTGCCAGCAGCTTAGTCCCTAGTCGGTCCAATGAGCAGTTCTTC. Translating it yields CASSLVPSRSNEQFF.

This clonotype has more than one count but fewer than ten. The V gene is TRBV6-1, the J gene TRBJ2-7, with a possible D match to TRBD2 (5 bases). Trimming left V 3 bases short and J 6 bases short, with 24 bases between. Germline V gene lookup returns CDR1 MNHNS and CDR2 SASEGT. The CDR3 sequence is 17 residues long. The CDR3 loop reads CASSEGFGMAGRGEQYF. The CDR3 nucleotides are TGTGCCAGCAGTGAGGGGTTCGGTATGGCGGGTCGGGGCGAGCAGTACTTC.

V and J are TRBV7-6 and TRBJ1-3; 8 nucleotides agree with TRBD1. With V trimmed by 5 bases and J by 9 bases, 15 bases remained unmatched. This CDR3 spans 16 amino acids. Germline V lookup: CDR1 SGHVS, CDR2 FNYEAQ. CDR3 sequence (DNA): TGTGCCAGCAGCCCGGGGACAGGAACCCTCGGGGGCACCATATATTTT. The encoded protein is CASSPGTGTLGGTIYF.

The chain carries TRBV5-1 and TRBJ1-1, with a possible D match to TRBD1 (5 bases). The CDR3 totals 15 residues. CDR1 and CDR2 (germline): SGHRS, YFSETQ. V was pared by 0 bases and J by 2 bases, with 11 bases between. The CDR3 reads CASSLVVQGNTEAFF. The DNA of the CDR3 is TGCGCCAGCAGCTTGGTCGTGCAGGGAAACACTGAAGCTTTCTTT. The whole variable domain, filled in from reference TRBV5-1 and TRBJ1-1, reads KAGVTQTPRYLIKTRGQQVTLSCSPISGHRSVSWYQQTPGQGLQFLFEYFSETQRNKGNFPGRFSGRQFSNSRSEMNVSTLELGDSALYLCASSLVVQGNTEAFFGQGTRLTVV.

The chain carries TRBV7-3 and TRBJ2-7; TRBD1 matches at 7 bases. Germline assignment: CDR1 SGHTA and CDR2 FQGTGA. The CDR3 consists of 16 residues. The V segment lost 5 bases and the J segment 5 bases; nucleotides outside the gene matches: 15. CDR3 in amino acids: CASSPQRQGRSDEQYF. CDR3 DNA: TGTGCCAGCAGCCCCCAGCGACAGGGTAGATCCGACGAGCAGTACTTC.

The rearrangement uses TRBV28 and TRBJ2-7, with D uncertain. The CDR3 covers 15 residues. Trimming removed 5 bases at V and 3 bases at J, with 17 bases between. Germline assignment: CDR1 MDHEN and CDR2 SYDVKM. CDR3 sequence reads: CASSLSIKRNYEQYF. For the CDR3, the DNA is TGTGCCAGCAGTCTCTCCATAAAGAGGAACTACGAGCAGTACTTC.

This chain uses TRBV20-1 with TRBJ1-1; D is unresolved. This CDR3 has 10 residues. Per germline, CDR1 DFQATT and CDR2 SNEGSKA (reference sequence). V was cut by 6 bases and J by 4 bases, with 6 bases left in between. CDR3 in DNA: TGCAGTGCGCGGACCACTGAAGCTTTCTTT. This codes for CSARTTEAFF.

This clonotype showed up just once. Compared with germline, one end of the junction differs, possibly owing to a read error. The CDR3 nucleotides are TGTCCCAGCAGTCCTCCTGACTCACCCCTCCACTTT. Protein: CPSSPPDSPLHF. The rearrangement uses TRBV12-3 or TRBV12-4 and TRBJ1-6; no clear D gene. The CDR3 sequence is 12 residues long.